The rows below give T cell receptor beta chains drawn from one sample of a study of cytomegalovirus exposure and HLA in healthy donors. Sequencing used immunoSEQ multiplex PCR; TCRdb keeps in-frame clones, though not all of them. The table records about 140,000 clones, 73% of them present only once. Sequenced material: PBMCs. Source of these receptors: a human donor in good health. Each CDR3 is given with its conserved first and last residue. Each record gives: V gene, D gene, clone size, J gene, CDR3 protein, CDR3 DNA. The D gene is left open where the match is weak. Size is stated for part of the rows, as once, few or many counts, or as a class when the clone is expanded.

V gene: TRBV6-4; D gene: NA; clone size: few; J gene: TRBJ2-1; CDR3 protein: CASSDRSSGYNEQFF; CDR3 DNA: TGTGCCAGCAGTGACAGATCTAGTGGCTACAATGAGCAGTTCTTC
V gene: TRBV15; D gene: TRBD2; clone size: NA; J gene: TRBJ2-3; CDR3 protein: CATSRGTSGRTVNTQYF; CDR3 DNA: TGTGCCACCAGCAGGGGGACTAGCGGGAGGACGGTTAATACGCAGTATTTT
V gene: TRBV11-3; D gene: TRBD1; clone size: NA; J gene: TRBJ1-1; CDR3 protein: CASSLGLTGMNTEAFF; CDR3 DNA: TGTGCCAGCAGCTTAGGACTGACAGGGATGAACACTGAAGCTTTCTTT
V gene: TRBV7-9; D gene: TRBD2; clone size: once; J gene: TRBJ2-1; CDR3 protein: CASSPTAGLAGGEQFF; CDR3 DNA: TGTGCCAGCAGCCCTACGGCGGGACTAGCGGGAGGTGAGCAGTTCTTC
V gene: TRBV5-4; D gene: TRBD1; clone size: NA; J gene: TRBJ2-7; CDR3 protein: CASSLPGTGSSYEQYF; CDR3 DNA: TGTGCCAGCAGCTTGCCTGGGACAGGGAGTTCCTACGAGCAGTACTTC
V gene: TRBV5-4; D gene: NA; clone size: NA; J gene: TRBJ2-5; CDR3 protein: CASSLEAFETQYF; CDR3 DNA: TGTGCCAGCAGCTTGGAAGCTTTCGAGACCCAGTACTTC
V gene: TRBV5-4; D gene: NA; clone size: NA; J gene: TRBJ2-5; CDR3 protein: CASSLDSQETQYF; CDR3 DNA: TGTGCCAGCAGCTTGGACAGCCAAGAGACCCAGTACTTC
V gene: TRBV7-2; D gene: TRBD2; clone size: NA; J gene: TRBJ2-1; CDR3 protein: CASSVLLAGRYNEQFF; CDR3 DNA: TGTGCCAGCAGCGTCCTACTAGCGGGGAGGTACAATGAGCAGTTCTTC
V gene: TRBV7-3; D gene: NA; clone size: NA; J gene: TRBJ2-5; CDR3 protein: CASSLTSRETQYF; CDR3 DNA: TGTGCCAGCAGCTTAACGTCGCGTGAGACCCAGTACTTC
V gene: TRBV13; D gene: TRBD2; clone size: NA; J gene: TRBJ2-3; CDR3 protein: CASSAGDRGTDTQYF; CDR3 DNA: TGTGCCAGCAGTGCGGGGGACCGAGGCACAGATACGCAGTATTTT
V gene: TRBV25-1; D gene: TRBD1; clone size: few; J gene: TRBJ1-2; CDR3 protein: CASSEETGGRYGYTF; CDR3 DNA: TGTGCCAGCAGTGAAGAGACAGGGGGTCGGTATGGCTACACCTTC
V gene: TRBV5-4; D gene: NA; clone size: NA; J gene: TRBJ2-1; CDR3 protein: CASSFGQNPYNEQFF; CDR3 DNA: TGTGCCAGCAGCTTTGGGCAGAACCCCTACAATGAGCAGTTCTTC
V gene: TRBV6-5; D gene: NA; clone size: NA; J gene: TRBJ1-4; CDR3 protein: CASGKGHEKLFF; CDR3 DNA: TGTGCCAGCGGGAAGGGGCATGAAAAACTGTTTTTT
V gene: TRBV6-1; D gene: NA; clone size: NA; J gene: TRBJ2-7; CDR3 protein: CASRGPYEQYF; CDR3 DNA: TGTGCCAGCCGTGGCCCCTACGAGCAGTACTTC
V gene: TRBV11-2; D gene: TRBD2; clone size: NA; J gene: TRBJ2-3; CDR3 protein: CASSFRGGRTQYF; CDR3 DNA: TGTGCCAGCAGCTTTAGGGGCGGGAGAACGCAGTATTTT
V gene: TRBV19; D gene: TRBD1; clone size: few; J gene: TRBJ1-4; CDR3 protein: CASSFSAGGVREKLFF; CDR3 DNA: TGTGCCAGTAGTTTTTCGGCAGGGGGCGTCCGGGAAAAACTGTTTTTT
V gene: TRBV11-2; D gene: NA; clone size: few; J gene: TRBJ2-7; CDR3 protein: CASSSVRTSSSYEQYF; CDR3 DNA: TGTGCCAGCAGCTCAGTCCGGACTTCCAGCTCCTACGAGCAGTACTTC
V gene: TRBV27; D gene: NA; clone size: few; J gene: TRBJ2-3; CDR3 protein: CASSFSRGAIDTQYF; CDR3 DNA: TGTGCCAGCAGTTTTTCACGGGGGGCCATAGATACGCAGTATTTT
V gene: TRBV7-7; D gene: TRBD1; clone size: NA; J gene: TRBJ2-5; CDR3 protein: CASSRDREETQYF; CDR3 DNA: TGTGCTAGCAGCCGGGACAGGGAAGAGACCCAGTACTTC
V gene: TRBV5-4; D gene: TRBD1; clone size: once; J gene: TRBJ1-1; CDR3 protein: CASSLNRGTEAFF; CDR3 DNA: TGTGCCAGCAGCTTAAACAGGGGGACTGAAGCTTTCTTT
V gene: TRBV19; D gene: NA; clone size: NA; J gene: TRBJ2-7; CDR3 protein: CASSITATEPPYEQYF; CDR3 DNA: TGTGCCAGTAGTATCACCGCGACAGAACCCCCCTACGAGCAGTACTTC
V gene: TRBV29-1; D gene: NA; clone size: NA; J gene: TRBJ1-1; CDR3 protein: CSVKDIYTEAFF; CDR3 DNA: TGCAGCGTAAAAGACATTTACACTGAAGCTTTCTTT
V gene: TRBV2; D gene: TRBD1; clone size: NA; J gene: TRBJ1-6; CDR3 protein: CASRGTRTGDNSPLHF; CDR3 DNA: TGTGCCAGCAGGGGAACAAGGACAGGGGATAATTCACCCCTCCACTTT
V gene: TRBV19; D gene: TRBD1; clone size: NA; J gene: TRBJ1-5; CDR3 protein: CASSSLGGGQGHF; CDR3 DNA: TGTGCCAGTAGCTCCTTGGGTGGCGGACAGGGGCATTTT
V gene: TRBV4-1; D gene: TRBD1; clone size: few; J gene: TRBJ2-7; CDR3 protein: CASSQGEGQGGQYF; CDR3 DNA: TGCGCCAGCAGCCAAGGGGAGGGACAGGGAGGGCAGTACTTC
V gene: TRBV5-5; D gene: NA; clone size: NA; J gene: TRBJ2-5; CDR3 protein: CASSLRETQYF; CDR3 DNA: TGTGCCAGCAGCCTACGTGAGACCCAGTACTTC
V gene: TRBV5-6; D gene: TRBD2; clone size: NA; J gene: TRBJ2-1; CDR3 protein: CASSLLAGETYNEQFF; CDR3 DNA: TGTGCCAGCAGCTTGCTAGCGGGAGAGACCTACAATGAGCAGTTCTTC
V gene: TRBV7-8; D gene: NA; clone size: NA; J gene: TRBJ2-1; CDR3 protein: CASSIATGTNEQFF; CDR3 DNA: TGTGCCAGCAGCATAGCCACCGGGACAAACGAGCAGTTCTTC
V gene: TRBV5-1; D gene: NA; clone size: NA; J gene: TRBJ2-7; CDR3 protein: CASSYRDTVDEQYF; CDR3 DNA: TGCGCCAGCAGCTACCGGGACACAGTCGACGAGCAGTACTTC
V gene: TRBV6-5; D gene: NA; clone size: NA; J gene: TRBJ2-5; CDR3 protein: CASSYSIRLQETQYF; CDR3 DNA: TGTGCCAGCAGTTACTCAATTAGACTCCAAGAGACCCAGTACTTC
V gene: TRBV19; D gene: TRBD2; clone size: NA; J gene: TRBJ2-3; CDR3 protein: CASSWLAGGKTDTQYF; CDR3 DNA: TGTGCCAGTAGTTGGCTAGCGGGAGGGAAGACAGATACGCAGTATTTT
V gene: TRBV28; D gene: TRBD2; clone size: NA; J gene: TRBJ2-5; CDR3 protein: CASRAAGQETQYF; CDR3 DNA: TGTGCCAGCAGAGCAGCGGGGCAAGAGACCCAGTACTTC
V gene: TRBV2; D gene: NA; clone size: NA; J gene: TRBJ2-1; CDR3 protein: CASSVIGGSSYNEQFF; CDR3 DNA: TGTGCCAGCAGTGTAATCGGGGGAAGCTCCTACAATGAGCAGTTCTTC
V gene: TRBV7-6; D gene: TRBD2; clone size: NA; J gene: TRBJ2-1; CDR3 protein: CASSLGLAGDEQFF; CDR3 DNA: TGTGCCAGCAGCTTAGGACTAGCGGGAGATGAGCAGTTCTTC
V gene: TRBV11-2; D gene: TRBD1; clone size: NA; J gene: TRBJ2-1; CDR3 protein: CASSSSGQGSNEQFF; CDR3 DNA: TGTGCCAGCAGCTCATCGGGACAGGGGTCCAATGAGCAGTTCTTC
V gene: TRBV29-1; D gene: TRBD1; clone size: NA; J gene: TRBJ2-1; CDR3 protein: CSVSKGQGANEQFF; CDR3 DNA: TGCAGCGTCAGTAAGGGACAGGGGGCCAATGAGCAGTTCTTC
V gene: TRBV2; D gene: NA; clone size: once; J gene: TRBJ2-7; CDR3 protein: CASTRDLTYEQYF; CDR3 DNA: TGTGCCAGCACGCGGGACCTAACCTACGAGCAGTACTTC
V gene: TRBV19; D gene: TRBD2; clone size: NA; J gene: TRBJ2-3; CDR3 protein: CASSTLAGGQPGDTQYF; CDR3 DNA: TGTGCCAGTAGTACCCTAGCGGGGGGCCAACCTGGAGATACGCAGTATTTT
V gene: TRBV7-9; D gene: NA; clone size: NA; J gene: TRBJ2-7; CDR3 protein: CAVPGAYEQYF; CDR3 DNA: TGTGCCGTCCCAGGGGCGTACGAGCAGTACTTC
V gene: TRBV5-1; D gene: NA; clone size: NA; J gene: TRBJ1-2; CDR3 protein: CASNLLSGSNYGYTF; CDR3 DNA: TGCGCCAGCAACTTGTTATCAGGGTCTAACTATGGCTACACCTTC
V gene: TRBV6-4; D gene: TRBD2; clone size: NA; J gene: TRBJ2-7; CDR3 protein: CASSERAGGAYEQYF; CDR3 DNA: TGTGCCAGCAGTGAACGAGCGGGGGGGGCCTACGAGCAGTACTTC
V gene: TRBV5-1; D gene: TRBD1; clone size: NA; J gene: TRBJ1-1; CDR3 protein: CASSLEPGGSTEAFF; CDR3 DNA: TGCGCCAGCAGCTTGGAGCCAGGGGGAAGCACTGAAGCTTTCTTT
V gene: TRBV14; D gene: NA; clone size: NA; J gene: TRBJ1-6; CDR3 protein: CASSRTPWPRGEGSPLHF; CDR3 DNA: TGTGCCAGCAGCCGCACCCCGTGGCCAAGGGGGGAGGGTTCACCCCTCCACTTT
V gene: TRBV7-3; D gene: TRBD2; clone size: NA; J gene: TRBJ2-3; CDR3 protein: CASSSGLAGDTQYF; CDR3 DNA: TGTGCCAGCAGCTCCGGACTAGCAGGAGATACGCAGTATTTT
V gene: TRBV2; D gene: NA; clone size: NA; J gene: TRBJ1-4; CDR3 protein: CASLAVGTNEKLFF; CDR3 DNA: TGTGCCAGCCTTGCCGTCGGAACTAATGAAAAACTGTTTTTT
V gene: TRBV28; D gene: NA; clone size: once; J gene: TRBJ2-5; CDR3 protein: CASSFLETQYF; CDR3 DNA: TGTGCCAGCAGTTTTCTAGAGACCCAGTACTTC
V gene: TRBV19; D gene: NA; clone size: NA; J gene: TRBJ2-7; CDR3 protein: CASSGQALASYEQYF; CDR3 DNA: TGTGCCAGTAGTGGACAGGCACTAGCCTCCTACGAGCAGTACTTC
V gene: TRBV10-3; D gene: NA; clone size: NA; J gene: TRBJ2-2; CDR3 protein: CAISGEAGELFF; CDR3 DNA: TGTGCCATCAGTGGGGAGGCTGGGGAGCTGTTTTTT
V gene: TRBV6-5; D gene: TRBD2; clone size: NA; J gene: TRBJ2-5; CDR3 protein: CASSYSNGGEETQYF; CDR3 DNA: TGTGCCAGCAGTTACTCGAACGGGGGGGAAGAGACCCAGTACTTC
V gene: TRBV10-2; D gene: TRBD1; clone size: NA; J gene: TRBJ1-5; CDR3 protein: CASRNGTVRGQPQHF; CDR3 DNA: TGCGCCAGCAGGAATGGGACAGTCCGGGGGCAGCCCCAGCATTTT
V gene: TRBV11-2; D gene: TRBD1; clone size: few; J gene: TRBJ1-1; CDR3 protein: CASSLGQGATEAFF; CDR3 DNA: TGTGCCAGCAGCTTAGGACAGGGAGCCACTGAAGCTTTCTTT
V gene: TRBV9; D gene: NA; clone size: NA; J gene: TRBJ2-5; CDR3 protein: CASSGVLGLGQETQYF; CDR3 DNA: TGTGCCAGCAGCGGCGTACTAGGTCTGGGCCAAGAGACCCAGTACTTC
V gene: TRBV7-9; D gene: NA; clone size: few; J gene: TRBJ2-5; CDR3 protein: CASSPSQTQYF; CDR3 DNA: TGTGCCAGCAGCCCCTCTCAGACCCAGTACTTC
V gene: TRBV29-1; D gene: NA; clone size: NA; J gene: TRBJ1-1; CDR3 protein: CSWTSSNRKGTEAFF; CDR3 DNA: TGCAGCTGGACGTCGTCCAATCGGAAGGGGACTGAAGCTTTCTTT